This T cell receptor beta chain was sequenced during a study of blood T cell repertoires in COVID-19. Overall study context: COVID-19 samples, acute and convalescent, were from the United States, Italy and Spain. The analysed material was cDNA or gDNA that came from T cells, B-cell-depleted T cells, or PBMCs.

Profiled with immunoSEQ multiplex PCR; TCRdb holds only in-frame clones, not every one. The table has over 200,000 clones, 75% to 90% seen once. Those who participated ranged in age from roughly 18 to 90 years and resided in about two dozen US areas. Either two negative PCRs, clearance, or symptom resolution qualified Cohort 3 donors as recovered. In germline, CDR1 is SGHKS, CDR2 YYEKEE (reference sequence). This CDR3 comprises 14 residues. The trim removed 4 bases at V and 2 bases at J, leaving 5 bases unmatched. The chain carries TRBV5-5 and TRBJ2-5, with 7 bases fitting TRBD1. The TCR sequence derives from a man in his forties who had recovered from COVID-19. The specimen sequenced was PBMCs or T cells enriched from blood (not recorded which). The DNA for the CDR3 is TGTGCCAGCAGCCATCCGGGACAGCAAGAGACCCAGTACTTC. As protein: CASSHPGQQETQYF.